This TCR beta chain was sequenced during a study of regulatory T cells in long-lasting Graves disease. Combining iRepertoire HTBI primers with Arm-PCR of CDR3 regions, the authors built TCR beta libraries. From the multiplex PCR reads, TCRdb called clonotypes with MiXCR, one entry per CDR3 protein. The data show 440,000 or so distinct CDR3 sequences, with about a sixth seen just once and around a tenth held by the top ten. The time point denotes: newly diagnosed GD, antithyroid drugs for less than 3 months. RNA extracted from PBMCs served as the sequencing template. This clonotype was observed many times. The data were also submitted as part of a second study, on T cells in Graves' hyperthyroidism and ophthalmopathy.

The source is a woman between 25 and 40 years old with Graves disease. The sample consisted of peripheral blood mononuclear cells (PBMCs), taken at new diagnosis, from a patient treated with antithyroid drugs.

The CDR3 region has the DNA TGTGCCAGCAGTTTTAAAGGGGATACTGAAGCTTTCTTT. Translated, it gives CASSFKGDTEAFF. The rearrangement links TRBV12-3 or TRBV12-4 to TRBJ1-1; possibly TRBD1 for D (5 bases). The CDR3 is made up of 13 amino acids. Trimming cost V 3 bases and J 5 bases, with 10 bases left between them.